This TCR beta chain was observed in a study of blood T cells in healthy people across ages (dated by TCRdb to between 2015 and 2017). Regarding the complete study: In model experiments, template switching captured about one uniquely barcoded TCR beta cDNA molecule for every two T cells. Using the same blood draw, the study looked at two additional independent replicas of 1 million unique cDNA reads for two donors, one aged 18 to 30 and the other aged 80 or older. The donors were split into four age groups: young (average 16 years), middle-aged (around 40), aged (62) and long-lived (about 82). The study measured age-related changes in TCR beta repertoire diversity using deep sequencing normalized with unique cDNA molecular identifiers. Points the paper makes about the study in general: Estimates of total diversity based on one million sequenced T cells were considered lower bounds and underestimates. Observed TCR beta diversity correlated strongly with the percentage of naive T cells measured by flow cytometry. Bulk unsorted PBMC profiling prevented conclusive comparison of naive and antigen-experienced compartments. Donor CMV infection status was unknown, potentially confounding age-related changes in expanded clonotypes. Observed TCR beta diversity per million T cells fell roughly linearly with age, and a significant reduction was already apparent by age around 40. The long-lived group showed more naive CD4+ T cells, fewer expanded clones and increased TCR diversity than the aged group, suggesting age selection.

The CDR3 holds 14 amino acids from the cysteine to the phenylalanine. Just the 42-base CDR3 DNA is kept, in frame starting at base 1. Cut back by 7 bases and 4 bases, the V and J ends lie 16 bases apart. From a lookup of the germline V gene, CDR1 and CDR2 are MNHEY and SVGEGT. The library was made by 5' RACE. Sequencer: Illumina HiSeq 2500. A second PCR of about 7 to 12 cycles was run with a J-beta primer mix and a sample-barcoded 5' primer. A template-switch 5' adaptor carrying 12 random nucleotides introduced a unique molecular identifier onto each TCR beta cDNA molecule. Each sample yielded at least 2.5 million CDR3-containing paired-end reads. First-strand cDNA was synthesized from all RNA with the Mint cDNA synthesis kit, primed by a TRBC-specific oligonucleotide. Following uracil-DNA glycosylase treatment, a first 18-cycle PCR with universal primers M1SS and BC2_uni_R was performed on all cDNA. In the paper's pipeline: For normalization, 1 million high-quality reads were randomly selected from each sample, with every read carrying a distinct molecular identifier. Reads with shared molecular identifiers were discarded instead of being binned into consensus sequences. MiTCR, set to a Q25 quality threshold and the strictest error-elimination algorithm, was used for CDR3 identification, clonotype clustering and error correction. A nonparametric unseen species model using Euler transformation provided a lower-bound estimate of total TCR beta diversity. The public reads were reanalyzed by TCRdb: fastp trimming at Q25, MiXCR alignment, in-frame beta chains only. Each CDR3 protein appears once, grouped with its most common genes and DNA. TCRdb assigned the V and J calls; the authors' analysis was not used. This sample is represented by about 760,000 distinct CDR3 sequences; approximately 25% of them were singletons. The ten largest clones represent 9.4% of the sample.

Systemically healthy Caucasian individuals from Russia, 35 to 50 in total and aged 6 to 90 years, were included as donors. About 10 milliliters of peripheral blood were collected from each donor into EDTA-treated Vacutainer tubes. Ficoll-Paque density-gradient centrifugation was used to isolate PBMCs, with at least 7 million obtained per sample. Trizol reagent was used to extract total RNA from the PBMCs, yielding at least 5 micrograms per sample. For every donor, an aliquot of PBMCs went through flow cytometry to measure the percentages of naive CD45RAhigh/CD27high T cells. This clonotype appeared a few times. It lacks a known antigen. Per-base quality was not reported, and no clone a single base away is much larger than it. This sample also belongs to another study, concerning T cells of mothers and their children. Reported in the second study: Nine systemically healthy Caucasian individuals, comprising three mothers and their six children, were included as donors. cDNA synthesis consumed the entire amount of extracted RNA, loaded at about 1.5 ug RNA in each 15 ul reaction. In the second PCR, the M1S primer introduced both the sample barcodes and 2-4 random nucleotides. Each mother yielded over 8.5 million TCR beta CDR3 reads and each child 3 million to 3.5 million reads. Thymic selection shapes the output of TCR recombination in a similar way in related and unrelated pairs, and inherited differences have a minor effect. Normalized repertoire overlap in related mother-child pairs was always slightly higher than in unrelated mother-child pairs, but the difference was never significant. With a sensitivity of about 100 clones per million clonotypes, no persistent microchimeric T cell clones were detected. Deep NGS was used in the study to compare the TCR beta repertoires of mothers and children and to look for features that separate related mother-child pairs from unrelated individuals. The mean age was about 37 +/- 4 years for the mothers and around 11 +/- 4 years for the children. Libraries were sequenced on Illumina HiSeq 2000 with 100+100 nt paired-end reads after adapter ligation with NEBNext reagents. Mother and child libraries were prepared a month apart and sequenced in separate runs to prevent cross-contamination. Each donor had between roughly 450,000 and 2,100,000 distinct TCR beta clonotypes identified. Naive TCR beta clonotypes were estimated from low-frequency clonotypes matched to each donor's FACS-determined naive share, without sorting.

What was sequenced was blood. In this chain, TRBV6-2 or TRBV6-3 is recombined with TRBJ2-5, and possibly TRBD2, on 6 matching bases. The sequence was obtained from a boy between 10 and 17 years old in good health. CDR3 protein: CASNLGGLGETQYF. The DNA is as follows: TGTGCCAGCAACCTCGGGGGTCTCGGAGAGACCCAGTACTTC.